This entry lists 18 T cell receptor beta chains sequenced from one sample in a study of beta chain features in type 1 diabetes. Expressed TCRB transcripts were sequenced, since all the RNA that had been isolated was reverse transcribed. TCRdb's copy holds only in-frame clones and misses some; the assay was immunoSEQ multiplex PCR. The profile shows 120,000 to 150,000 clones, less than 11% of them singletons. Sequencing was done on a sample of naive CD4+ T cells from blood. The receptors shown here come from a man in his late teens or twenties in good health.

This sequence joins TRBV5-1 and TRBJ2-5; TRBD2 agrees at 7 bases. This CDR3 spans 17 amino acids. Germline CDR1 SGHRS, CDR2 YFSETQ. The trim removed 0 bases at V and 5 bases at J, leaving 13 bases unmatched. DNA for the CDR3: TGCGCCAGCAGCTTGGCCCCTTCTTGGACTAGTGAGGAGACCCAGTACTTC. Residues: CASSLAPSWTSEETQYF.

The CDR3, as DNA: TGTGCCAGCAGTTCCCGGGGGGATACGCAGTATTTT. Residues: CASSSRGDTQYF. J is TRBJ2-3 and V is TRBV6-5; D is perhaps TRBD2 (6 bases). Trimming cost V 4 bases and J 6 bases, with 8 bases left between them. The germline V gene has CDR1 MNHEY and CDR2 SVGAGI. This CDR3 spans 12 amino acids.

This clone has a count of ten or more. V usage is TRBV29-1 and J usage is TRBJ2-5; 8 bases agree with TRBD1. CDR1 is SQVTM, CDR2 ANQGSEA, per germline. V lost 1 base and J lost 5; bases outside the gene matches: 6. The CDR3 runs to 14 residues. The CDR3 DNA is TGCAGCGTTGAAGTCGGACAGGGTGGCGAGACCCAGTACTTC. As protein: CSVEVGQGGETQYF. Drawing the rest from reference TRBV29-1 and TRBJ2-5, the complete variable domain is SAVISQKPSRDICQRGTSLTIQCQVDSQVTMMFWYRQQPGQSLTLIATANQGSEATYESGFVIDKFPISRPNLTFSTLTVSNMSPEDSSIYLCSVEVGQGGETQYFGPGTRLLVL.

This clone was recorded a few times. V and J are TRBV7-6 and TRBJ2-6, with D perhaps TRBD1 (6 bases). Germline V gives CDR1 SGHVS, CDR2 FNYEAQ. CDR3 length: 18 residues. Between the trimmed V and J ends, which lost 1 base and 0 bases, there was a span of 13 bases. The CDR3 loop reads CASSLGGHRGSGANVLTF. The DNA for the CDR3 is TGTGCCAGCAGCTTAGGGGGGCACCGCGGCTCTGGGGCCAACGTCCTGACTTTC.

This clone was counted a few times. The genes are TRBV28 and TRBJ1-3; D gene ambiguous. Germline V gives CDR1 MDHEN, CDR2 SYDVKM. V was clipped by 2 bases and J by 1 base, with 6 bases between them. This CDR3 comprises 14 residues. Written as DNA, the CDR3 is TGTGCCAGCAGTTTAGGGCGATCTGGAAACACCATATATTTT. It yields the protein CASSLGRSGNTIYF.

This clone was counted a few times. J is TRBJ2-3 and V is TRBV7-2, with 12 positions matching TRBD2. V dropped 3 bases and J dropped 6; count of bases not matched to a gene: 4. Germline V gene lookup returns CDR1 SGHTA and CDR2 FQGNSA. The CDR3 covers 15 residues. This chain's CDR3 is CASSFASGGADTQYF. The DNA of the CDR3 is TGTGCCAGCAGCTTCGCTAGCGGGGGGGCGGATACGCAGTATTTT.

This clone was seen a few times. The CDR3 reads CASSLVQDTQYF. In nucleotides, the CDR3 is TGTGCCAGCAGCTTAGTACAAGATACGCAGTATTTT. The chain joins TRBV7-8 to TRBJ2-3; D ambiguous. The CDR3 length is 12 residues. The germline V gene encodes CDR1 SGHVS and CDR2 FQNEAQ. V was cut by 1 base and J by 5 bases, with 4 bases left in between.

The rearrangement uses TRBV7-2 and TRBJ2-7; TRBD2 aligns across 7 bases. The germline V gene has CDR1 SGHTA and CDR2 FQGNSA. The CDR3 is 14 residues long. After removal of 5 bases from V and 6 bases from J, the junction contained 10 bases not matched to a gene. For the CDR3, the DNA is TGTGCCAGCAGCCCCGGACTAGTCGTCGGCGAGCAGTACTTC. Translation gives CASSPGLVVGEQYF.

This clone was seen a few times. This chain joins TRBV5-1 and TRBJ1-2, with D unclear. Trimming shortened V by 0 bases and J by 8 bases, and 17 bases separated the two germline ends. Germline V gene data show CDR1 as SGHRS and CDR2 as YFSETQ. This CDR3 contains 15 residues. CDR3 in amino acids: CASSLGLGLNEGYTF. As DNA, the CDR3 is TGCGCCAGCAGCTTGGGACTTGGATTAAACGAAGGCTACACCTTC.

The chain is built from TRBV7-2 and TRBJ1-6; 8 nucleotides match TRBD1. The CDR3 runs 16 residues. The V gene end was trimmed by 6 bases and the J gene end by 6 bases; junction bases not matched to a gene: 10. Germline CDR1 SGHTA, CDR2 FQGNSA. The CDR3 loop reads CASSLTGVDFNSPLHF. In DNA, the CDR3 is TGTGCCAGCAGTTTGACAGGGGTCGATTTTAATTCACCCCTCCACTTT.

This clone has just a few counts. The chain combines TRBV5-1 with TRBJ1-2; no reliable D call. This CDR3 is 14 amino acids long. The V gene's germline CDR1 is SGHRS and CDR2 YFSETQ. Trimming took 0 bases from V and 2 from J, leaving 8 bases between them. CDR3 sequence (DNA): TGCGCCAGCAGCTTGGATGGCGGCAACTATGGCTACACCTTC. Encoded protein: CASSLDGGNYGYTF.

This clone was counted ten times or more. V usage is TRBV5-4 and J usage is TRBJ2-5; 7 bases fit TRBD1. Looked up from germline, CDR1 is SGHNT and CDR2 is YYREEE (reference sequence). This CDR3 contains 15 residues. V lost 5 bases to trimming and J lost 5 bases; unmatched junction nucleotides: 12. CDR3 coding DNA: TGTGCCAGCAGTCGACCGGGACAGCGTGGGGAGACCCAGTACTTC. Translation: CASSRPGQRGETQYF.

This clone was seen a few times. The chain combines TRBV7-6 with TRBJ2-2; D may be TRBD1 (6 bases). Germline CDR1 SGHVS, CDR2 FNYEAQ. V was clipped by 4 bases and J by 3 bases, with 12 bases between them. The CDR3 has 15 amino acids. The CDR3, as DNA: TGTGCCAGCAGCTCTCCGGGACACCACACCGGGGAGCTGTTTTTT. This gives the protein CASSSPGHHTGELFF. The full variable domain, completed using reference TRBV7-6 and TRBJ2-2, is GAGVSQSPRYKVTKRGQDVALRCDPISGHVSLYWYRQALGQGPEFLTYFNYEAQQDKSGLPNDRFSAERPEGSISTLTIQRTEQRDSAMYRCASSSPGHHTGELFFGEGSRLTVL.

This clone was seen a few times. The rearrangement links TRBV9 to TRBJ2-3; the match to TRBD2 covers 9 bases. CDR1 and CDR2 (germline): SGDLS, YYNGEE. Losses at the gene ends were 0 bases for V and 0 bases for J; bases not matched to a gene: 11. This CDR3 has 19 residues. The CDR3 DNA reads TGTGCCAGCAGCGTAGGAGGGGAGCGGGGGGCTGCTAGCACAGATACGCAGTATTTT. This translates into CASSVGGERGAASTDTQYF.

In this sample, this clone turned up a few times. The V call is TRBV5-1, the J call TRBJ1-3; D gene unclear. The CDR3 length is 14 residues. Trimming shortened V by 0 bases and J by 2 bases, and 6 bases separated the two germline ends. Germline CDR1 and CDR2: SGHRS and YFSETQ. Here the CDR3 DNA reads TGCGCCAGCAGCTTGGAGTCAGCTGGAAACACCATATATTTT. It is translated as CASSLESAGNTIYF.

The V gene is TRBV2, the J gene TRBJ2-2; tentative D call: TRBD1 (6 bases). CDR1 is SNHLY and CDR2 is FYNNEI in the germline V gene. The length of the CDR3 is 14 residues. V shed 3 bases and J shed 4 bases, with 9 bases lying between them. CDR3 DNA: TGTGCCAGCAGTGACCGCAGGGGCACCGGGGAGCTGTTTTTT. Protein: CASSDRRGTGELFF.

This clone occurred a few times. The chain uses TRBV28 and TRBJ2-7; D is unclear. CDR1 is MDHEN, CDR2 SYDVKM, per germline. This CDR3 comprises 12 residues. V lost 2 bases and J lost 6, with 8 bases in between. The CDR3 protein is CASSLISGEQYF. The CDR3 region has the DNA TGTGCCAGCAGTTTAATTAGTGGCGAGCAGTACTTC.

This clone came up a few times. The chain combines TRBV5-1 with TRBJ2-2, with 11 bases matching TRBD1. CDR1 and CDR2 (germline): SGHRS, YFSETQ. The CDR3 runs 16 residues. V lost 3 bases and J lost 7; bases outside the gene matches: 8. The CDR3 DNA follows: TGCGCCAGCAGCTGGACAGGGGGCGAGAAATTCGGGGAGCTGTTTTTT. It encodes CASSWTGGEKFGELFF.